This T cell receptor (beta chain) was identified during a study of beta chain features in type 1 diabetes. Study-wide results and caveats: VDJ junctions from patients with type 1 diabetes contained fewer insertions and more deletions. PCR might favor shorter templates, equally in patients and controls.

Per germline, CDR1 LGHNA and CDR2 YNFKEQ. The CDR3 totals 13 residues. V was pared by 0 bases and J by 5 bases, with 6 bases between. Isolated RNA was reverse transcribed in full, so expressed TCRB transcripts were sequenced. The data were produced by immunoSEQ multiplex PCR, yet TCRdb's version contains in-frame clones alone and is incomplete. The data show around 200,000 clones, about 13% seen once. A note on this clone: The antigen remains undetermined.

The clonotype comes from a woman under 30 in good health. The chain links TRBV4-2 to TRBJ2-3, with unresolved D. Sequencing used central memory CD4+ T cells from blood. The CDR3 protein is CASSQDSGDTQYF. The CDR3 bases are TGTGCCAGCAGCCAAGATTCCGGAGATACGCAGTATTTT.